This passage covers 14 T cell receptor beta chains from one sample sequenced in a study of T cell responses to AZD1222 COVID-19 vaccine. Libraries were prepared by immunoSEQ multiplex PCR; TCRdb keeps only in-frame clonotypes and omits some of them. The data hold tens of thousands of clones, with 89% observed a single time. This sample comprised peripheral blood, obtained 28 days after the second AZD1222 dose. Every receptor here comes from an adult who received the AZD1222 COVID-19 vaccine.

This clone is a singleton in its sample. The rearrangement joins TRBV5-6 to TRBJ2-7; no clear D gene. This CDR3 region has 13 residues. CDR1 SGHDT and CDR2 YYEEEE come from the germline V gene. Between the trimmed V and J ends, which lost 0 bases and 2 bases, there was a span of 6 bases. The CDR3 sequence: CASSLGGTYEQYF. The CDR3 bases are TGTGCCAGCAGCTTGGGGGGAACCTACGAGCAGTACTTC. The complete variable domain, with remaining parts taken from reference TRBV5-6 and TRBJ2-7, reads DAGVTQSPTHLIKTRGQQVTLRCSPKSGHDTVSWYQQALGQGPQFIFQYYEEEERQRGNFPDRFSGHQFPNYSSELNVNALLLGDSALYLCASSLGGTYEQYFGPGTRLTVT.

The J gene is TRBJ2-2, the V gene TRBV5-1; 10 bases are a match to TRBD1. V was pared by 0 bases and J by 6 bases, with 14 bases of the junction left unmatched. The length of the CDR3 is 19 residues. From germline, CDR1 is SGHRS and CDR2 YFSETQ. The CDR3 sequence is CASSLEGGTGVGNAGELFF. DNA for the CDR3: TGCGCCAGCAGCTTGGAAGGTGGGACAGGGGTCGGTAATGCCGGGGAGCTGTTTTTT.

This rearrangement joins TRBV6-6 to TRBJ2-7, with D maybe TRBD1 (5 bases). Germline V gene sequence: CDR1 MNHNY, CDR2 SVGAGI (reference sequence). The CDR3 covers 15 residues. V was shortened by 2 bases and J by 4 bases, with 15 bases between the two germline ends. The CDR3 reads CASSYRLGERYEQYF. The CDR3 DNA reads as TGTGCCAGCAGTTACCGCCTAGGGGAACGGTACGAGCAGTACTTC.

The V gene is TRBV19, the J gene TRBJ1-2, with D uncertain. In germline, CDR1 is LNHDA, CDR2 SQIVND (reference sequence). V lost 7 bases to trimming and J lost 2 bases, with 11 bases between them. The CDR3 length is 13 residues. The CDR3 nucleotides are TGTGCCAGTAAGCAACCCGCGAACTATGGCTACACCTTC. Its protein product is CASKQPANYGYTF.

V is TRBV2 and J is TRBJ2-1, with 7 positions matching TRBD2. The germline V gene has CDR1 SNHLY and CDR2 FYNNEI. The CDR3 has 16 residues. The ends lost 3 bases at V and 0 bases at J; junction bases unmatched: 5. CDR3 region: CASSEVGGPSYNEQFF. In DNA, the CDR3 is TGTGCCAGCAGTGAGGTGGGAGGGCCCTCCTACAATGAGCAGTTCTTC.

V is TRBV19 and J is TRBJ2-1; possibly TRBD1 for D (6 bases). V gave up 8 bases and J gave up 5 bases, with 19 bases separating them. CDR1 and CDR2 from the germline V gene are LNHDA and SQIVND (reference sequence). This CDR3 has 15 amino acids. CDR3 sequence (DNA): TGTGCCAGTGACCCGACAGGTTTCAATCACAATGAGCAGTTCTTC. As protein: CASDPTGFNHNEQFF.

This clone was detected only once. CDR3 in amino acids: CASSQGVDTDTQYF. In nucleotides, the CDR3 is TGCGCCAGCAGCCAAGGCGTCGACACAGATACGCAGTATTTT. The chain links TRBV4-1 to TRBJ2-3, with D unclear. With 1 base removed from V and 2 bases from J, the gap between germline ends came to 7 bases. Germline assignment: CDR1 MGHRA and CDR2 YSYEKL. CDR3 size: 14 residues.

V gene TRBV20-1 combines with J gene TRBJ2-3; no clear D. The CDR3 is made up of 10 amino acids. Trimming took 3 bases from V and 4 from J, leaving 2 bases between them. Germline lookup yields CDR1 DFQATT and CDR2 SNEGSKA (reference sequence). The CDR3 DNA reads as TGCAGTGCTAGGTCAGATACGCAGTATTTT. Translating gives CSARSDTQYF.

This chain connects TRBV6-2 or TRBV6-3 to TRBJ1-1; D gene uncertain. The CDR3 totals 14 residues. Germline V gene lookup returns CDR1 MNHEY and CDR2 SVGEGT. Trimming pared 4 bases from V and 1 base from J, leaving 10 bases between. The CDR3, as DNA: TGTGCCAGCAGTTTACGGCGATCGAACACTGAAGCTTTCTTT. Its protein product is CASSLRRSNTEAFF.

This clone was detected only once. The rearrangement joins TRBV11-2 to TRBJ1-2; D is unresolved. Trimming took off 2 bases at V and 1 base at J, with 8 bases between the two ends. This CDR3 has 14 residues. The germline V gene has CDR1 SGHAT and CDR2 FQNNGV. CDR3 nucleotides: TGTGCCAGCAGCTTAACGTCCTTTAACTATGGCTACACCTTC. Protein product: CASSLTSFNYGYTF.

This rearrangement joins TRBV29-1 to TRBJ1-4; TRBD1 might be the D (6 bases). The CDR3 is made up of 11 amino acids. Looked up from germline, CDR1 is SQVTM and CDR2 is ANQGSEA. Between the trimmed V and J ends, which lost 6 bases and 7 bases, there was a span of 9 bases. CDR3: CSVWGAEKLFF. The CDR3 coding sequence is TGCAGCGTATGGGGGGCTGAAAAACTGTTTTTT.

V and J are TRBV7-3 and TRBJ2-5; D is ambiguous. The CDR3 has 13 residues. V lost 4 bases to trimming and J lost 2 bases, with 8 bases between them. CDR1 is SGHTA, CDR2 FQGTGA, per germline. DNA for the CDR3: TGTGCCAGCAGCTACACAGCACAAGAGACCCAGTACTTC. As protein: CASSYTAQETQYF.

The V gene is TRBV18, the J gene TRBJ2-5, with 9 bases identical to TRBD2. CDR1 and CDR2 from the germline V gene are KGHSH and LQKENI. J gave up 0 bases and V 6 bases, and 8 bases lay outside the gene matches. The CDR3 has 16 amino acids. CDR3 sequence: CASSPLAGNYQETQYF. As DNA, the CDR3 is TGTGCCAGCTCGCCCCTAGCGGGGAATTACCAAGAGACCCAGTACTTC.

This chain connects TRBV24-1 to TRBJ2-5, with TRBD1 matching over 9 bases. Per the germline V gene, CDR1 is KGHDR and CDR2 is SFDVKD. The V segment lost 1 base and the J segment 5 bases; nucleotides outside the gene matches: 7. This CDR3 has 16 residues. CDR3 loop: CATSDLGDRAGETQYF. The CDR3, as DNA: TGTGCCACCAGTGATTTAGGGGACAGGGCGGGGGAGACCCAGTACTTC.